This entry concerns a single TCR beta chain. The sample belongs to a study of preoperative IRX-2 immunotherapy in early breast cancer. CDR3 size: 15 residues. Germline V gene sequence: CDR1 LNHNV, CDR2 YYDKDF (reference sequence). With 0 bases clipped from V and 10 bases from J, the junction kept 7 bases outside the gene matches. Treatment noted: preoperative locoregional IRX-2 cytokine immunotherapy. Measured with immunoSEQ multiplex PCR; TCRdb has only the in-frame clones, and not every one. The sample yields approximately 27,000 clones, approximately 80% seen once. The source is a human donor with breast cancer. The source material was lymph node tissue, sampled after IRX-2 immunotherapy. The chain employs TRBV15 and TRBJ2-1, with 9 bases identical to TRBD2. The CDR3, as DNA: TGTGCCACCAGCAGAGATGGGGCTAGCGGGGCGGAGCAGTTCTTC. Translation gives CATSRDGASGAEQFF.